This T cell receptor beta chain was documented in a study of OX40 agonist ivuxolimab in advanced cancers. Findings of the study overall: Clonal expansion was seen in CD4+ and CD8+ blood T cells by week 6 at 0.1 to 3.0 mg/kg. Expanded clones were, on average, more numerous among CD8+ T cells than CD4+.

The CDR3 runs to 16 residues. The germline V gene encodes CDR1 MNHEY and CDR2 SVGAGI. The V and J ends lost 2 bases and 2 bases, in that order; junction bases with no gene match: 6. Concerning this clone: The target antigen is unknown.

Libraries were prepared by immunoSEQ multiplex PCR; TCRdb keeps only in-frame clonotypes and omits some of them. The repertoire holds about 100,000 clones, with roughly 91% as singletons. The gene calls are TRBV6-5 and TRBJ2-1; TRBD1 matches at 7 bases. This sample comprised CD4+ or CD8+ T cells sorted from blood, obtained in a trial of the OX40 agonist ivuxolimab. The clonotype comes from an adult with an advanced solid tumor such as melanoma, head and neck, liver or kidney cancer. CDR3 loop: CASSYRGTEAYNEQFF. The CDR3 nucleotides read TGTGCCAGCAGTTACAGGGGGACAGAAGCCTACAATGAGCAGTTCTTC.